This T cell receptor beta chain was sequenced during a study of long-term antiretroviral therapy in people with HIV (dated by TCRdb to the early 2020s). With regard to the full study: Collection of the earliest samples took place about a decade ahead of the 2015 WHO recommendation for immediate ART, at a time when ART was typically delayed until CD4 counts fell. A retrospective serial study tested whether changes in peripheral blood TRB repertoire composition and diversity were associated with ART initiation and durable HIV suppression. Eleven of the 30 participants with HIV were female. The cohort contributed about 180 cryopreserved PBMC samples from around 30 adults with confirmed HIV infection, collected serially over a mean of 6 years (range 1-12). No cross-contamination during QIAcube processing was shown when test extractions of a monoclonal T-cell line were performed alongside a few dozen polyclonal samples. The paper as a whole reports these results and caveats: Compared with controls, HIV repertoires had narrower CDR3 length ranges, and the network structure pointed to an antigen-experienced repertoire that shifted only slightly toward naive after ART. The repertoire was dominated across all time points by expanded TRB clones identified before ART initiation, although this dominance was seen to fluctuate and to decrease in many PLHIV after ART. Because PBMC availability was limited, only the TCR beta chain was sequenced, with no alpha chain pairing. Unsorted PBMC were profiled instead of sorted CD4+ and CD8+ T cells because pre-ART samples had limited cell numbers. No data were available on ART adherence, viral resistance or therapy changes, limiting inferences about post-ART repertoire changes. The samples span the years 2004 to 2017, and the ART regimens used may be less effective than current regimens. Starting ART was linked to a significant rise in TRB diversity, yet even after long-term ART the diversity remained significantly lower than in transplant donor controls.

Sequencing of the TRB variable region was done with the immunoSEQ hsTCRB v3.0 assay at survey level resolution. TRB sequencing targeted a depth of roughly 35,000-55,000 T-cell genomes per sample. An Illumina MiSeq with a v3 150-cycle kit was used to sequence the pooled TRB libraries. Per the authors' processing: Repertoire analysis was performed in R inside a reproducible Nextflow workflow that covered QC, data transformation and analysis. Custom analyses were implemented in LymphoSeq2, an R package for AIRR-Seq data exploration. A few samples that yielded fewer than 5000 total TRB sequences were excluded, so that approximately 200 HIV repertoires were analyzed. Among the approximately 190 retained HIV repertoires, about 60 were collected before ART initiation and around 130 were collected after ART initiation. Repertoires were downsampled to 5000 TRB nucleotide sequences, and summary statistics were averaged over 100 downsampling iterations. The analysis kept only TRB sequences whose CDR3 regions were at least seven amino acids long. Two measures captured diversity: a Shannon entropy-derived clonality score and the Gini coefficient. In repertoire networks, the top 5000 CDR3 amino acid sequences were linked whenever an edit distance of one separated two sequences. GLIPH2 predicted antigen specificity groups and MHC restriction for TRB CDR3 amino acid sequences. To flag known CMV, EBV, HIV or tissue antigen associations, CDR3 amino acid sequences were matched against VDJdb and McPAS-TCR. Pre-ART, post-ART and control groups were compared with Wilcoxon signed-rank tests and Holm-Bonferroni correction. TCRdb carries this immuneACCESS record with in-frame sequences only. Its versions omit some clonotypes, under half of them owing to an unresolved V gene in the studies checked, with the rest unexplained. V, J and clone size are taken as reported in that table, and D and trimming were inferred from the DNA itself. The sample yields under 45,000 clones; less than 90% were counted once. 6.2% of the sample is held by the ten biggest clonotypes.

Inclusion was restricted to participants for whom at least one PBMC sample before ART initiation and at least two post-ART samples were available. Every participant with HIV received treatment in the United States of America. Before DNA extraction, cryopreserved samples of about 0.95-10 million PBMC were thawed and then washed. At the time of the earliest PBMC sample, participants with HIV were aged between about 23 and 54 years. Per participant, PBMC samples came from 1-4 timepoints prior to ART initiation and 2-8 timepoints following ART initiation, for a median of 7 samples. For every participant, serial HIV viral load, CD4+ T-cell count, ART history and demographic data were obtained. A Qiagen kit on a QIAcube was used to extract genomic DNA from unsorted PBMC, with samples processed in batches of 12. CDR1 is given as MNHEY and CDR2 as SMNVEV, both from the germline V gene (reference sequence). V has 2 bases trimmed and J has 9 bases trimmed; junction bases matching no gene number 6. From cysteine to phenylalanine, the CDR3 is 13 amino acids long. Only the CDR3 region is kept as DNA, spanning 39 bases read in frame from base 1.

Of note for this clone: Its antigen target is currently unknown. Per-nucleotide qualities are absent, and no much larger clonotype sits a single base away.

The material sequenced was unsorted PBMCs, taken 1 year after starting antiretroviral therapy. The chain couples TRBV27 to TRBJ2-7, with 8 junctional bases fitting TRBD1. The sequence came from a man between 18 and 35 years old with HIV. The CDR3 in this case is CASSLQGARGQYF. The DNA sequence is given as TGTGCCAGCAGTTTACAGGGGGCGCGTGGGCAGTACTTC.